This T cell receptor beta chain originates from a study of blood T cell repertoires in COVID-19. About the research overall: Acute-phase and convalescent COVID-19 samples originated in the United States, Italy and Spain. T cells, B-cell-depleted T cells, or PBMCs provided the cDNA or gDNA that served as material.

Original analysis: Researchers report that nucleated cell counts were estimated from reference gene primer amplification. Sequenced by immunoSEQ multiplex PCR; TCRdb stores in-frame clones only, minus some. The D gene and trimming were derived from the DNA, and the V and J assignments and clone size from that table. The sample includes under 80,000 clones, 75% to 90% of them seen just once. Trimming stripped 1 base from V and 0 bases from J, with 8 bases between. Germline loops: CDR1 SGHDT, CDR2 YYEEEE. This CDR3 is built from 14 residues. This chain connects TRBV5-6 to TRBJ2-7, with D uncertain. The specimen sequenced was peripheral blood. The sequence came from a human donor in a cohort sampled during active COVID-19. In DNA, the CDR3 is TGTGCCAGCAGCTTGTTGCACAGCTCCTACGAGCAGTACTTC. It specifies CASSLLHSSYEQYF.